Below, 27 T cell receptor beta chains from the same sample are listed, as sequenced in a study of glioma-infiltrating T cells after dendritic cell vaccination. Some clones are missing from TCRdb's copy, which holds only in-frame ones; the method was immunoSEQ multiplex PCR. The sample has fewer than 45,000 clones, approximately 84% seen once; the top ten hold approximately 8.4%. The source material was blood, sampled before dendritic cell vaccination. Source of these receptors: a human donor with glioblastoma.

The J gene is TRBJ2-5, the V gene TRBV19; D is possibly TRBD1 (5 bases). The germline V and J ends were trimmed by 3 bases and 5 bases, with 16 bases remaining between them. The CDR3 totals 15 residues. Germline V gene lookup returns CDR1 LNHDA and CDR2 SQIVND (reference sequence). The CDR3 loop reads CASSIAQGSMETQYF. CDR3 coding DNA: TGTGCCAGTAGTATCGCCCAGGGTAGTATGGAGACCCAGTACTTC.

The genes are TRBV5-3 and TRBJ1-6, with D possibly being TRBD1 (6 bases). TRBV5-3 is given ORF status, its function remaining uncertain. V lost 6 bases and J lost 0, with 22 bases in between. CDR3 length: 19 residues. The CDR3 spells CARNRTPGHPSSYNSPLHF. The CDR3 DNA follows: TGTGCCAGAAACAGAACGCCGGGACATCCGAGCTCCTATAATTCACCCCTCCACTTT.

The V gene is TRBV9, the J gene TRBJ1-1; possible D gene TRBD1, 6 bases. Germline V gene data show CDR1 as SGDLS and CDR2 as YYNGEE. V was pared by 3 bases and J by 1 base, with 10 bases between. The CDR3 runs 14 residues. CDR3 amino acids: CASSGSGQNTEAFF. In nucleotides, the CDR3 is TGTGCCAGCAGCGGGTCGGGACAGAACACTGAAGCTTTCTTT.

This clone has only one observation. V is TRBV7-6 and J is TRBJ2-7, with a tentative D call TRBD1 (6 bases). Germline CDR1 and CDR2: SGHVS and FNYEAQ. The CDR3 extends over 13 amino acids. V dropped 9 bases and J dropped 4 bases, with 16 bases sitting between them. As DNA, the CDR3 is TGTGCCAGTGCCACAGGGATTCCTTACGAGCAGTACTTC. Amino acid sequence: CASATGIPYEQYF.

This chain uses TRBV7-2 with TRBJ2-3; D call uncertain. Germline V lookup: CDR1 SGHTA, CDR2 FQGNSA. V lost 0 bases to trimming and J lost 6 bases, with 4 bases between them. This CDR3 contains 12 residues. As DNA, the CDR3 is TGTGCCAGCAGCTTAGCACAGGATACGCAGTATTTT. This translates into CASSLAQDTQYF.

The chain employs TRBV7-9 and TRBJ2-3; D remains unclear. Germline-derived CDR1 and CDR2 are SEHNR and FQNEAQ (reference sequence). The CDR3 is 14 amino acids. The ends were cut back, 3 bases at V and 6 bases at J, with 13 bases in the middle. The CDR3 DNA follows: TGTGCCAGCAGCTTGGCCGGAGACGGGGATACGCAGTATTTT. This translates into CASSLAGDGDTQYF.

This chain connects TRBV11-2 to TRBJ1-1; 9 positions agree with TRBD1. Looked up from germline, CDR1 is SGHAT and CDR2 is FQNNGV. The CDR3 is 16 residues long. Losses at the gene ends were 1 base for V and 3 bases for J; bases not matched to a gene: 6. CDR3: CASSLAPGQGYTEAFF. The CDR3 DNA is TGTGCCAGCAGCTTAGCTCCGGGACAGGGCTACACTGAAGCTTTCTTT.

This chain connects TRBV11-2 to TRBJ2-7; D may be TRBD2 (7 bases). The length of the CDR3 is 12 residues. Germline CDR1 reads SGHAT; CDR2 reads FQNNGV. Trimming pared 4 bases from V and 5 bases from J, leaving 9 bases between. The CDR3, as DNA: TGTGCCAGCAGCTGGGGGGGCAACGAGCAGTACTTC. It is translated as CASSWGGNEQYF.

The chain combines TRBV19 with TRBJ1-2; no firm D call. The CDR3 has 14 amino acids. The ends were cut back, 5 bases at V and 4 bases at J, with 14 bases in the middle. The germline CDR1 and CDR2 sequences are LNHDA and SQIVND (reference sequence). The CDR3 coding sequence is TGTGCCAGTAGTTTCCCACGGAGCCTCTATGGCTACACCTTC. This encodes CASSFPRSLYGYTF.

This chain connects TRBV9 to TRBJ2-2; the match to TRBD2 covers 7 bases. Germline values: CDR1 SGDLS, CDR2 YYNGEE. The CDR3 is 15 residues long. The V and J ends lost 4 bases and 6 bases, in that order; junction bases with no gene match: 9. CDR3: CASSPLGRGAGELFF. In DNA, the CDR3 is TGTGCCAGCAGCCCCCTAGGGAGGGGCGCCGGGGAGCTGTTTTTT.

There are a few counts of this clone. This chain links TRBV19 with TRBJ2-7; 7 bases align to TRBD2. Germline CDR1 is LNHDA and CDR2 is SQIVND (reference sequence). The CDR3 loop spans 13 amino acids. J lost 3 bases, V lost 10 bases, and 9 bases had no gene match. CDR3 sequence (DNA): TGTGCCACCCATGGGAGGGGAGGCTACGAGCAGTACTTC. Residues: CATHGRGGYEQYF.

The chain carries TRBV11-2 and TRBJ2-3, with 8 bases matching TRBD1. The germline V gene encodes CDR1 SGHAT and CDR2 FQNNGV. The V and J ends lost 3 bases and 4 bases, in that order; junction bases with no gene match: 3. This CDR3 has 14 amino acids. The CDR3 bases are TGTGCCAGCAGCTTGGACAGGGAGGCAGATACGCAGTATTTT. Translating it yields CASSLDREADTQYF.

This rearrangement joins TRBV7-6 to TRBJ1-3, with 9 nucleotides matching TRBD1. The V segment lost 2 bases and the J segment 9 bases; nucleotides outside the gene matches: 8. The CDR3 spans 15 residues. The germline gives CDR1 SGHVS, CDR2 FNYEAQ. DNA for the CDR3: TGTGCCAGCAGCTTACGACAGGGGGAAGGAGGCACCATATATTTT. Protein product: CASSLRQGEGGTIYF.

There are a few counts of this clone. The genes are TRBV5-6 and TRBJ1-1; a possible D gene is TRBD1 (6 bases). The CDR3 covers 15 residues. The V end was cut by 4 bases, the J end by 5 bases, with 18 bases between. The germline V gene has CDR1 SGHDT and CDR2 YYEEEE. The CDR3 here is CASSQDWGLGTEAFF. The CDR3 region has the DNA TGTGCCAGCAGCCAAGATTGGGGGCTGGGGACTGAAGCTTTCTTT.

The chain employs TRBV7-2 and TRBJ2-7, with 8 bases that match TRBD2. This CDR3 is built from 14 residues. J gave up 3 bases and V 8 bases, and 9 bases lay outside the gene matches. Germline loops: CDR1 SGHTA, CDR2 FQGNSA. The CDR3, as DNA: TGTGCCAGCTCCAGGGTCGGGGGGGACTACGAGCAGTACTTC. Amino acids: CASSRVGGDYEQYF.

In regard to this clone: This sample also contains other DNA sequences that code for the same CDR3. The chain carries TRBV28 and TRBJ1-2, with 8 bases matching TRBD1. Germline V gene lookup returns CDR1 MDHEN and CDR2 SYDVKM. Trimming cost V 7 bases and J 4 bases; bases outside gene matches: 11. The CDR3 extends over 15 amino acids. CDR3 coding DNA: TGTGCCAGCACCCTTCCCGGACAGGGTATCTATGGCTACACCTTC. It encodes CASTLPGQGIYGYTF.

This rearrangement joins TRBV6-1 to TRBJ2-7; possibly TRBD1 for D (6 bases). V was cut by 10 bases and J by 3 bases, with 19 bases left in between. CDR3 size: 14 residues. Germline loops: CDR1 MNHNS, CDR2 SASEGT. CDR3 loop: CATSGAGVVYEQYF. The CDR3 DNA sequence: TGTGCCACCTCCGGGGCAGGGGTTGTCTACGAGCAGTACTTC.

The genes are TRBV6-6 and TRBJ1-1; TRBD1 is a possible D gene (6 bases). Trimming stripped 6 bases from V and 11 bases from J, with 13 bases between. The germline V gene has CDR1 MNHNY and CDR2 SVGAGI (reference sequence). This CDR3 spans 11 amino acids. The CDR3 sequence is CASRSNRAAFF. CDR3 DNA: TGTGCCAGCAGGTCAAACAGGGCTGCTTTCTTT.

The chain links TRBV25-1 to TRBJ1-6; 7 bases line up with TRBD1. This CDR3 contains 18 residues. Germline CDR1 reads MGHDK; CDR2 reads SYGVNS. The ends lost 4 bases at V and 2 bases at J; junction bases unmatched: 11. As DNA, the CDR3 is TGTGCCAGCAGTGGGTCCGACGGAGGGGGCCCCTATAATTCACCCCTCCACTTT. Its protein product is CASSGSDGGGPYNSPLHF.

The chain couples TRBV10-3 to TRBJ2-7, with 8 bases lining up with TRBD1. The length of the CDR3 is 11 residues. CDR1 is ENHRY and CDR2 is SYGVKD in the germline V gene. With 10 bases clipped from V and 3 bases from J, the junction kept 2 bases outside the gene matches. This CDR3 reads CASGQGYEQYF. The CDR3 nucleotides are TGTGCCAGTGGACAGGGCTACGAGCAGTACTTC.

This clone was picked up one time. The chain has TRBV18 and TRBJ2-7; D possibly corresponds to TRBD2 (7 bases). Germline lookup yields CDR1 KGHSH and CDR2 LQKENI. Trimming cost V 6 bases and J 4 bases, with 22 bases left between them. CDR3 length: 16 residues. The CDR3 DNA sequence: TGTGCCAGCTCTATCGCAAGGGGGGGACACTTTTACGAGCAGTACTTC. Encoded protein: CASSIARGGHFYEQYF.

V gene TRBV11-1 combines with J gene TRBJ2-7, with D possibly being TRBD2 (5 bases). This CDR3 region has 14 residues. CDR1 is SGHAT, CDR2 FQDESV, per germline (reference sequence). V lost 1 base and J 4 bases, leaving 11 bases between the germline ends. The CDR3 reads CASSLGLSGYEQYF. CDR3 sequence (DNA): TGTGCCAGCAGCTTAGGACTCTCGGGGTACGAGCAGTACTTC.

The chain recombines TRBV4-1 with TRBJ1-1; D not certain. Germline V gene lookup returns CDR1 MGHRA and CDR2 YSYEKL. The CDR3 contains 14 residues. V lost 0 bases to trimming and J lost 1 base, with 6 bases between them. The CDR3 nucleotides read TGCGCCAGCAGCCAAGAAGTCAGGAACACTGAAGCTTTCTTT. This sequence encodes CASSQEVRNTEAFF.

V usage is TRBV7-6 and J usage is TRBJ2-5, with 10 bases lining up with TRBD1. CDR3 length: 17 residues. Germline trimming cut 5 bases from V and 5 bases from J; bases unmatched to any gene: 14. The germline CDR1 and CDR2 sequences are SGHVS and FNYEAQ. CDR3 amino acids: CASSPTPLGQGRETQYF. DNA of the CDR3: TGTGCCAGCAGCCCTACGCCCCTGGGACAGGGGCGGGAGACCCAGTACTTC.

In the case of this clone: The sample carries other DNA sequences with the same CDR3. J is TRBJ1-2 and V is TRBV11-3; TRBD1 agrees at 7 bases. The CDR3 is 14 residues long. CDR1 is SGHNT and CDR2 is YENEEA in the germline V gene. V lost 5 bases to trimming and J lost 2 bases; unmatched junction nucleotides: 5. The CDR3 protein is CASSRSGQNYGYTF. In DNA, the CDR3 is TGTGCCAGCAGCCGTTCGGGACAGAACTATGGCTACACCTTC.

The chain uses TRBV4-2 and TRBJ2-4; D is perhaps TRBD2 (5 bases). This CDR3 spans 14 amino acids. CDR1 is LGHNA, CDR2 YNFKEQ, per germline. The ends were cut back, 0 bases at V and 8 bases at J, with 11 bases in the middle. The CDR3 region has the DNA TGTGCCAGCAGCCAAGAGTTGATCGGGGACATTCAGTACTTC. Protein sequence: CASSQELIGDIQYF.

The chain links TRBV7-8 to TRBJ2-7; the match to TRBD1 covers 10 bases. Germline loops: CDR1 SGHVS, CDR2 FQNEAQ. The length of the CDR3 is 15 residues. V shed 3 bases and J 3 bases; nucleotides not matched to a gene: 5. CDR3 amino acids: CASSFGTGANYEQYF. As DNA, the CDR3 is TGTGCCAGCAGCTTTGGGACAGGGGCGAACTACGAGCAGTACTTC.